This T cell receptor beta chain was observed in a study of cytomegalovirus exposure and HLA in healthy donors. Overall study results and limits: In a later analysis, donors in an Asian-associated ancestry cluster reportedly had fewer N-insertions in productive TCRs than the cohort mean.

About this clone itself: Its specificity is unknown.

Amplification used 60 Vbeta primers and 13 Jbeta primers. The table came from immunoSEQ multiplex PCR; TCRdb's copy has only in-frame clones and leaves some out. The specimen's table records approximately 190,000 clones. CDR3 length: 14 amino acids. CDR1 is ENHRY, CDR2 SYGVKD, per germline. The V end was cut by 6 bases, the J end by 3 bases, with 12 bases between. Those who donated were healthy bone marrow donors. The chain links TRBV10-3 to TRBJ1-5; possible D gene TRBD1, 5 bases. The sequenced sample consisted of PBMCs. This TCR was recovered from a boy younger than 18 in good health and CMV-seronegative. CDR3 loop: CAIRPDSPNQPQHF. In DNA, the CDR3 is TGTGCCATCAGACCCGACAGCCCCAATCAGCCCCAGCATTTT.